The clone carrying this TCR beta chain was found a few times. One junction end disagrees with the germline gene, perhaps due to a read error. Study processing details: Estimation of nucleated cell counts relied on the amplification of reference gene primers. The assay was immunoSEQ multiplex PCR, and TCRdb's table has in-frame clones only and misses some. V and J calls and clone size come straight from that table; D and trimming were deduced from the DNA. The table shows 230,000 or so clones, with approximately 80% occurring only once. These data come from a study of blood T cell repertoires in COVID-19. Study context: COVID-19 samples from acute and convalescent phases originated in the United States, Italy and Spain.

CDR3 length equals 16 residues. Germline V gene sequence: CDR1 MNHEY, CDR2 SMNVEV (reference sequence). This receptor was obtained from a woman aged 80 or over with COVID-19, enrolled during active disease. The V gene is TRBV27, the J gene TRBJ1-2; 8 bases match TRBD1. Sequenced sample: peripheral blood. Here the CDR3 reads CASSPKLRTGSYGYTF. DNA for the CDR3: TGTGCAAGCAGCCCGAAGCTAAGGACAGGGAGCTATGGCTACACCTTC.